The T cell receptor (beta chain) under discussion was sequenced for a study of cytomegalovirus exposure and HLA in healthy donors. Regarding the study as a whole: Three chains tied to CMV proved CMV antigen-specific in vitro.

Every donor was a healthy person donating bone marrow. Use of 60 Vbeta and 13 Jbeta primers characterized the PCR. Produced via immunoSEQ multiplex PCR; TCRdb's table is partial and in-frame only. Among roughly 120,000 clones, around 77% were seen once, and the ten largest hold 13%. CDR3 length: 16 amino acids. This clone was observed a few times. As yet, its antigen is unknown. V and J are TRBV12-2 and TRBJ2-7; TRBD2 is the table's D call and was not checked against the DNA. TRBV12-2 is deemed a pseudogene. Specimen: PBMCs. The sequence came from a woman in her thirties or forties in good health and CMV-seropositive. This CDR3 reads CASRSGLAGLSYEQYF. The CDR3 region has the DNA TGTGCAAGTCGCTCGGGACTAGCGGGTCTCTCCTACGAGCAGTACTTC.